This TCR beta chain is from a study of cytomegalovirus exposure and HLA in healthy donors. Study summary: Samples from HLA-typed donors yielded 65 million to 85 million unique TCRs in an early data release. Most donors, roughly 77% of 398 genotyped, fell in the Caucasian-associated ancestry cluster.

After removal of 1 base from V and 5 bases from J, the junction contained 6 bases not matched to a gene. Germline V lookup: CDR1 LNHNV, CDR2 YYDKDF (reference sequence). There are 16 residues in the CDR3. The PCR employed 60 Vbeta primers together with 13 Jbeta primers. Profiling relied on immunoSEQ multiplex PCR, and the TCRdb table lists in-frame clones only, not all of them. The sample includes around 120,000 clones, approximately 80% of them seen just once. The J gene is TRBJ2-1, the V gene TRBV15; 9 bases map to TRBD2. The origin of this receptor is a female donor in good health and CMV-seropositive. Sequences were obtained from PBMCs. This CDR3 is CATSRGSGGVNNEQFF. The CDR3 DNA follows: TGTGCCACCAGCAGAGGTAGCGGGGGTGTCAACAATGAGCAGTTCTTC.